The next 16 T cell receptor beta chains were all read from a single sample in a study of shared clonotypes between healthy human individuals. Sequencing was performed with immunoSEQ multiplex PCR; in TCRdb, only in-frame clones are kept and a portion is missing. The sample has approximately 1.5 million clones; approximately 98.5% are singletons. Sequencing was carried out using naive CD4+ T cells sorted from blood. Sample subset: CD45RA+ positively selected. The receptors were sampled from a man aged 25-40 years in good health.

This chain's CDR3 is CASSLGPGTKFF. The DNA for the CDR3 is TGTGCCAGCAGCCTAGGACCGGGAACAAAGTTCTTC. This chain uses TRBV11-3 with TRBJ2-1, with D possibly being TRBD2 (5 bases). Germline V CDR1 and CDR2: SGHNT, YENEEA. V shed 5 bases and J shed 14 bases, with 16 bases lying between them. The CDR3 totals 12 residues.

J is TRBJ2-1 and V is TRBV18; possible D gene TRBD2, 6 bases. V lost 3 bases and J lost 0, with 15 bases in between. From germline, CDR1 is KGHSH and CDR2 LQKENI. The CDR3 totals 17 residues. The CDR3 protein is CASSPLGSGLSYNEQFF. The CDR3 nucleotides are TGTGCCAGCTCACCGCTCGGGAGCGGACTCTCCTACAATGAGCAGTTCTTC. The entire variable domain, with the rest obtained from reference TRBV18 and TRBJ2-1, is as follows: NAGVMQNPRHLVRRRGQEARLRCSPMKGHSHVYWYRQLPEEGLKFMVYLQKENIIDESGMPKERFSAEFPKEGPSILRIQQVVRGDSAAYFCASSPLGSGLSYNEQFFGPGTRLTVL.

Note on this clone: The same CDR3 arises from other DNA sequences in this sample as well. The rearrangement links TRBV27 to TRBJ2-7; TRBD1 is a possible D gene (6 bases). The V end was cut by 5 bases, the J end by 4 bases, with 12 bases between. The germline V gene has CDR1 MNHEY and CDR2 SMNVEV (reference sequence). The CDR3 covers 13 residues. CDR3 region: CASSPQGSYEQYF. The DNA of the CDR3 is TGTGCCAGCAGTCCGCAGGGGAGTTACGAGCAGTACTTC.

A remark on this clone: One junction end does not reproduce the germline sequence, and a read error may be involved. The genes are TRBV4-3 and TRBJ2-1; perhaps TRBD2 as D (5 bases). CDR1 and CDR2 (germline): LGHNA, YSLEER. The CDR3 spans 16 residues. The CDR3 spells CASIQAAGVSYNEQFF. For the CDR3, the DNA is TGCGCCAGCATCCAAGCGGCAGGAGTGTCCTACAATGAGCAGTTCTTC.

On this clone: This sample also contains other DNA sequences that code for the same CDR3. V gene TRBV29-1 combines with J gene TRBJ2-1; no reliable D call. Germline assignment: CDR1 SQVTM and CDR2 ANQGSEA. There are 11 residues in the CDR3. The V end lost 6 bases, the J end lost 5 bases, and 8 bases lay between the germline ends. CDR3 nucleotides: TGCAGCGTGGACCGGAACAATGAGCAGTTCTTC. Translating gives CSVDRNNEQFF.

The chain employs TRBV6-1 and TRBJ2-1, with TRBD2 as a possible D gene (6 bases). From germline, CDR1 is MNHNS and CDR2 SASEGT. The CDR3 has 12 residues. The V end was cut by 2 bases, the J end by 15 bases, with 14 bases between. The CDR3 protein is CASSELTSFLFF. CDR3 nucleotides: TGTGCCAGCAGTGAATTAACTAGCTTCTTGTTCTTC.

The gene calls are TRBV5-8 and TRBJ1-5; TRBD1 matches at 8 bases. CDR1 is SGHTS and CDR2 is YDEGEE in the germline V gene. V lost 3 bases to trimming and J lost 0 bases; unmatched junction nucleotides: 5. The length of the CDR3 is 16 residues. The CDR3 DNA sequence: TGTGCCAGCAGCTCCGGACAGGGCAATAGCAATCAGCCCCAGCATTTT. It codes for CASSSGQGNSNQPQHF.

This chain links TRBV9 with TRBJ2-1, with 8 bases aligning to TRBD1. V was clipped by 0 bases and J by 3 bases; unmatched bases: 2. Per germline, CDR1 SGDLS and CDR2 YYNGEE. The CDR3 consists of 15 residues. The CDR3 sequence is CASSVVGQVYNEQFF. CDR3 bases: TGTGCCAGCAGCGTAGTGGGACAGGTCTACAATGAGCAGTTCTTC.

The chain links TRBV6-5 to TRBJ2-7, with 7 bases matching TRBD2. The CDR3 loop spans 14 amino acids. Germline V gene data show CDR1 as MNHEY and CDR2 as SVGAGI. J lost 0 bases, V lost 8 bases, and 7 bases had no gene match. This chain's CDR3 is CASSRGGSSYEQYF. The CDR3 DNA sequence: TGTGCCAGCTCCCGCGGGGGAAGCTCCTACGAGCAGTACTTC.

The V call is TRBV27, the J call TRBJ2-2, with TRBD2 as a possible D gene (6 bases). V lost 5 bases to trimming and J lost 4 bases, with 14 bases between them. The CDR3 consists of 15 residues. Per germline, CDR1 MNHEY and CDR2 SMNVEV (reference sequence). CDR3 sequence reads: CASSQGGAGTGELFF. CDR3 nucleotide sequence: TGTGCCAGCAGTCAAGGCGGGGCCGGCACCGGGGAGCTGTTTTTT.

The chain carries TRBV7-8 and TRBJ2-1; TRBD2 matches at 7 bases. This CDR3 region has 14 residues. CDR1 is SGHVS, CDR2 FQNEAQ, per germline. After removal of 5 bases from V and 7 bases from J, the junction contained 8 bases not matched to a gene. CDR3 sequence: CASSPGASGNEQFF. The DNA for the CDR3 is TGTGCCAGCAGCCCCGGGGCTAGCGGTAATGAGCAGTTCTTC.

This sequence joins TRBV28 and TRBJ2-7, with 8 bases matching TRBD1. CDR3 size: 17 residues. J gave up 0 bases and V 4 bases, and 11 bases lay outside the gene matches. Per germline, CDR1 MDHEN and CDR2 SYDVKM. CDR3 nucleotide sequence: TGTGCCAGCAGTTACACGATCGGACAGGGTAGCTCCTACGAGCAGTACTTC. It specifies CASSYTIGQGSSYEQYF. The complete variable domain, with remaining parts taken from reference TRBV28 and TRBJ2-7, reads DVKVTQSSRYLVKRTGEKVFLECVQDMDHENMFWYRQDPGLGLRLIYFSYDVKMKEKGDIPEGYSVSREKKERFSLILESASTNQTSMYLCASSYTIGQGSSYEQYFGPGTRLTVT.

CDR3 region: CASSPGQGTSHPGELFF. Written as DNA, the CDR3 is TGTGCCAGCAGCCCCGGACAGGGGACTAGTCACCCCGGGGAGCTGTTTTTT. The V gene is TRBV7-9, the J gene TRBJ2-2, with TRBD1 as a possible D gene (9 bases). The CDR3 loop spans 17 amino acids. Germline loops: CDR1 SEHNR, CDR2 FQNEAQ (reference sequence). V dropped 5 bases and J dropped 6 bases, with 22 bases sitting between them.

V usage is TRBV19 and J usage is TRBJ1-5; a weak D match, TRBD1 (5 bases). Germline V lookup: CDR1 LNHDA, CDR2 SQIVND (reference sequence). V was cut by 1 base and J by 8 bases, with 15 bases left in between. The CDR3 contains 15 residues. As DNA, the CDR3 is TGTGCCAGTAGTATAGGGGGGTCATTCCGGGAGCCCCAGCATTTT. Amino acids: CASSIGGSFREPQHF.

This chain connects TRBV28 to TRBJ1-1; D is unclear. The CDR3 runs to 17 residues. V lost 5 bases to trimming and J lost 0 bases, with 19 bases between them. The germline gives CDR1 MDHEN, CDR2 SYDVKM. The CDR3 DNA reads TGTGCCAGCAGTCCACCGCAAGGTAGTTTCATGAACACTGAAGCTTTCTTT. It encodes CASSPPQGSFMNTEAFF.

The chain uses TRBV7-7 and TRBJ2-5, with D perhaps TRBD2 (5 bases). The CDR3 has 14 amino acids. Trimming removed 5 bases from V and 4 bases from J, with 14 bases in between. In germline, CDR1 is SSHAT, CDR2 FNYEAQ (reference sequence). Here the CDR3 reads CASSKRSSLETQYF. Here the CDR3 DNA reads TGTGCCAGCAGCAAGAGGTCTAGCCTAGAGACCCAGTACTTC.